This TCR beta chain was documented in a study of blood T cell repertoires in COVID-19 (TCRdb year 2020). Study-level background: Samples from collaborators originated in the United States, Italy and Spain and spanned both the acute and convalescent phases of COVID-19. Where HLA class I and class II types were available, the types were taken from metadata supplied by the sample provider, not from assay-based typing. The dataset comprised deeply sampled blood TCRbeta repertoires from subjects exposed to, actively infected with, or recovered from COVID-19. The repertoires were released in a freely available public database intended as a resource for research on the immune response to SARS-CoV-2. The prospective study material was composed of cDNA or gDNA derived from T cells, B-cell-depleted T cells, or PBMCs. A de-identified subject ID, COVID-19 status, age in years and sex were almost always included in the sample metadata. The samples were drawn from two sources: the first 160 participants of the ongoing ImmuneRACE study, and 1,200 or so subjects contributed by 6 global collaborators. Paper-wide results and their limitations: Clinical and demographic metadata were provided uncurated, with the amount varying by source and participant.

As to this clone: This receptor's antigen is unknown. Base qualities are not provided; no much larger clone lies one nucleotide away.

Collaborating institutions collected whole blood in K2EDTA tubes following their own protocols. Collaborator samples were shipped for TCRbeta analysis as frozen whole blood, isolated PBMCs, or DNA extracted from either sample type. V and J are truncated by 0 bases and 6 bases respectively, leaving an intervening sequence of 7 bases. The CDR3 starts with the cysteine, ends with the phenylalanine, and has 13 residues. This entry keeps only the CDR3 DNA: 39 bases, framed from base 1. CDR1 and CDR2 are read off the germline V gene as KGHDR and SFDVKD. TCRbeta CDR3 regions were amplified from genomic DNA using the immunoSEQ Assay, a bias-controlled multiplex PCR. On the authors' methods: The number of nucleated cells in each sample was estimated by amplification of reference gene primers within the assay. To quantify the absolute abundance of each unique TCRbeta CDR3 rearrangement, sequence reads were collapsed and filtered. Productive Simpson clonality was computed per sample as the square root of Simpson's diversity index over productive rearrangements. Imported from immuneACCESS, the table was reduced by TCRdb to in-frame sequences with V and J called. These copies leave out some clones; in studies compared against another copy, an unresolved V gene accounts for under half, and the cause of the remainder is not known. V, J and clone size are taken as reported in that table, and D and trimming were inferred from the DNA itself. Recorded for this sample are 100,000 or so clones; just over 90% of them occurred a single time. The ten largest clones add up to over 0.95% of the sample.

The clonotype originates from a man between 60 and 75 years old with acute or convalescent COVID-19. The sequencing sample was made of peripheral blood. The sequence joins TRBV24-1 to TRBJ1-2; confidence is insufficient to name the D gene. Read as DNA, the sequence is TGTGCCACCAGTGATTTGTTTTCCAATGGCTACACCTTC. Translated, it reads CATSDLFSNGYTF.